These 18 T cell receptor beta chains originate from one sample sequenced in a study of blood T cell repertoires in COVID-19. The assay was immunoSEQ multiplex PCR, and TCRdb's table has in-frame clones only and misses some. The sample has about 360,000 clones, 80% to 90% seen once. The source material was peripheral blood. The receptors originated from an older woman with COVID-19, enrolled during active disease.

The rearrangement joins TRBV27 to TRBJ2-7; D possibly corresponds to TRBD1 (6 bases). The CDR3 sequence is 14 residues long. CDR1 is MNHEY and CDR2 is SMNVEV in the germline V gene (reference sequence). Trimming cost V 2 bases and J 5 bases, with 13 bases left between them. CDR3 amino acids: CASSLVGGKNEQYF. CDR3 coding DNA: TGTGCCAGCAGTTTAGTAGGGGGAAAGAACGAGCAGTACTTC.

This chain connects TRBV10-3 to TRBJ2-1; 10 nucleotides match TRBD1. The CDR3 length is 16 residues. CDR1 is ENHRY, CDR2 SYGVKD, per germline. The V gene end was trimmed by 0 bases and the J gene end by 9 bases; junction bases not matched to a gene: 8. The CDR3 sequence is CAISESRQGARSEQFF. CDR3 nucleotides: TGTGCCATCAGTGAGTCACGACAGGGGGCTAGGAGTGAGCAGTTCTTC.

The rearrangement links TRBV15 to TRBJ2-6; D gene uncertain. Per germline, CDR1 LNHNV and CDR2 YYDKDF (reference sequence). CDR3 length: 15 amino acids. V shed 3 bases and J shed 0 bases, with 6 bases lying between them. The CDR3 sequence: CATSREHSGANVLTF. The CDR3 DNA sequence: TGTGCCACCAGCAGGGAGCACTCTGGGGCCAACGTCCTGACTTTC.

The chain uses TRBV7-2 and TRBJ1-6, with D tentatively TRBD1 (6 bases). Per germline, CDR1 SGHTA and CDR2 FQGNSA. V was trimmed by 5 bases and J by 8 bases, leaving 19 bases between them. The CDR3 covers 16 residues. CDR3 loop: CASSRGGGYVYSPLHF. DNA for the CDR3: TGTGCCAGCAGCAGAGGGGGGGGCTACGTTTATTCACCCCTCCACTTT.

The chain couples TRBV3-1 (or the pseudogene TRBV3-2) to TRBJ2-2, with D tentatively TRBD2 (6 bases). Germline lookup yields CDR1 LGHDT and CDR2 YNNKEL (reference sequence). V was cut by 1 base and J by 4 bases, with 19 bases left in between. The length of the CDR3 is 18 residues. The CDR3 is CASSQVPEGLRGTGELFF. The CDR3 DNA reads as TGTGCCAGCAGCCAAGTCCCCGAGGGACTCCGGGGCACCGGGGAGCTGTTTTTT.

The chain employs TRBV7-2 and TRBJ1-2, with TRBD1 identical over 7 bases. After removal of 2 bases from V and 2 bases from J, the junction contained 5 bases not matched to a gene. Germline lookup yields CDR1 SGHTA and CDR2 FQGNSA. The CDR3 spans 15 residues. The CDR3 reads CASSLTGVGNYGYTF. CDR3 nucleotide sequence: TGTGCCAGCAGCTTAACAGGGGTAGGAAACTATGGCTACACCTTC.

This sequence joins TRBV25-1 and TRBJ2-5, with TRBD1 matching over 7 bases. Trimming at V came to 1 base and at J to 0 bases, leaving 2 bases not matched to a gene. The CDR3 contains 15 residues. CDR1 MGHDK and CDR2 SYGVNS come from the germline V gene. Written as DNA, the CDR3 is TGTGCCAGCAGTGAATGGACAGGAAACCAAGAGACCCAGTACTTC. This translates into CASSEWTGNQETQYF.

The V call is TRBV4-1, the J call TRBJ1-4; D not certain. The germline CDR1 and CDR2 sequences are MGHRA and YSYEKL. V lost 2 bases, J lost 8 bases, and 12 bases lay in between. There are 14 residues in the CDR3. The CDR3 nucleotides are TGCGCCAGCAGCCAATCTCCTTTGTTCGAAAAACTGTTTTTT. Translation gives CASSQSPLFEKLFF.

The rearrangement joins TRBV5-1 to TRBJ1-4; tentative D call: TRBD1 (6 bases). The CDR3 is made up of 15 amino acids. V lost 4 bases and J lost 0, with 10 bases in between. Germline V CDR1 and CDR2: SGHRS, YFSETQ. The CDR3 DNA follows: TGCGCCAGCAGCCTAGGACAGACAACTAATGAAAAACTGTTTTTT. As protein: CASSLGQTTNEKLFF. Variable domain in full (rest from reference TRBV5-1 and TRBJ1-4): KAGVTQTPRYLIKTRGQQVTLSCSPISGHRSVSWYQQTPGQGLQFLFEYFSETQRNKGNFPGRFSGRQFSNSRSEMNVSTLELGDSALYLCASSLGQTTNEKLFFGSGTQLSVL.

CDR3 sequence: CASSFPGQGNSPLHF. For the CDR3, the DNA is TGTGCCAGCAGTTTCCCGGGACAGGGGAATTCACCCCTCCACTTT. The chain couples TRBV6-1 to TRBJ1-6; 10 nucleotides match TRBD1. This CDR3 contains 15 residues. V lost 5 bases to trimming and J lost 7 bases; unmatched junction nucleotides: 5. In germline, CDR1 is MNHNS, CDR2 SASEGT.

This clone has just a few counts. This chain joins TRBV5-1 and TRBJ2-6, with 10 positions matching TRBD1. V was clipped by 6 bases and J by 1 base; unmatched bases: 4. The germline gives CDR1 SGHRS, CDR2 YFSETQ. The CDR3 runs 16 residues. CDR3 in DNA: TGCGCCAGCACCGGACAGGGGGGATCTGGGGCCAACGTCCTGACTTTC. Translating it yields CASTGQGGSGANVLTF.

The chain employs TRBV5-1 and TRBJ2-1, with 12 nucleotides matching TRBD2. V lost 4 bases, J lost 0 bases, and 5 bases stayed unmatched. There are 17 residues in the CDR3. In germline, CDR1 is SGHRS, CDR2 YFSETQ. CDR3: CASSRATSGSSYNEQFF. The CDR3 nucleotides are TGCGCCAGCAGCCGGGCGACTAGCGGGAGCTCCTACAATGAGCAGTTCTTC.

V is TRBV20-1 and J is TRBJ2-2, with 11 bases aligning to TRBD2. V gave up 3 bases and J gave up 5 bases; unmatched junction bases: 11. The germline V gene has CDR1 DFQATT and CDR2 SNEGSKA (reference sequence). The CDR3 is 17 amino acids. CDR3 region: CSASKGLAAGRTGELFF. CDR3 coding DNA: TGCAGTGCTAGTAAGGGACTAGCGGCTGGGCGAACCGGGGAGCTGTTTTTT.

The chain is built from TRBV15 and TRBJ1-2; tentative D call: TRBD1 (5 bases). Germline V gene sequence: CDR1 LNHNV, CDR2 YYDKDF (reference sequence). CDR3 length equals 14 residues. Between the trimmed V and J ends, which lost 3 bases and 0 bases, there was a span of 8 bases. The CDR3: CATSRDTSNYGYTF. The CDR3 DNA is TGTGCCACCAGCAGGGACACATCTAACTATGGCTACACCTTC.

The rearrangement links TRBV7-2 to TRBJ2-1; 7 bases line up with TRBD2. The CDR3 spans 16 residues. Germline V gene lookup returns CDR1 SGHTA and CDR2 FQGNSA. V gave up 5 bases and J gave up 3 bases; unmatched junction bases: 10. The CDR3 nucleotides are TGTGCCAGCAGCCCTTTTGGGGGGGGGAGCTACAATGAGCAGTTCTTC. Its protein product is CASSPFGGGSYNEQFF.

The V gene is TRBV9, the J gene TRBJ1-4; TRBD1 agrees at 7 bases. The CDR3 runs 13 residues. Germline values: CDR1 SGDLS, CDR2 YYNGEE. V lost 0 bases and J lost 8; bases outside the gene matches: 1. The CDR3 loop is CASSVGDREKLFF. The CDR3 nucleotides read TGTGCCAGCAGCGTAGGGGACAGAGAAAAACTGTTTTTT.

The rearrangement joins TRBV11-2 to TRBJ2-1; 11 bases agree with TRBD2. The CDR3 has 16 residues. Trimming removed 4 bases from V and 4 bases from J; junction bases left unmatched: 6. Germline-derived CDR1 and CDR2 are SGHAT and FQNNGV. CDR3 DNA: TGTGCCAGCAGCTCGCATAGCGGGGGGGGGTACAATGAGCAGTTCTTC. Translated, it gives CASSSHSGGGYNEQFF. Variable domain in full (rest from reference TRBV11-2 and TRBJ2-1): EAGVAQSPRYKIIEKRQSVAFWCNPISGHATLYWYQQILGQGPKLLIQFQNNGVVDDSQLPKDRFSAERLKGVDSTLKIQPAKLEDSAVYLCASSSHSGGGYNEQFFGPGTRLTVL.

This sequence joins TRBV28 and TRBJ2-3; D is possibly TRBD2 (7 bases). V lost 8 bases and J lost 0, with 24 bases in between. Looked up from germline, CDR1 is MDHEN and CDR2 is SYDVKM. CDR3 length: 18 amino acids. The CDR3 DNA is TGTGCCAGCCCTCCACCTACGGGGGGCAAGGGCAGCACAGATACGCAGTATTTT. Amino acid sequence: CASPPPTGGKGSTDTQYF.